These 14 T cell receptor beta chains were sequenced from one sample in a study of cytomegalovirus exposure and HLA in healthy donors. TCRdb keeps only in-frame clones here, not all; method: immunoSEQ multiplex PCR. The repertoire consists of about 160,000 clones, with 70% to 90% occurring once and the leading ten covering 2% to 2.5%. The material sequenced was PBMCs. All receptors derive from a woman younger than 30 in good health and CMV-seronegative.

The chain combines TRBV7-2 with TRBJ1-2, with 7 bases identical to TRBD1. CDR3 length: 14 residues. The trim removed 3 bases at V and 2 bases at J, leaving 3 bases unmatched. The germline CDR1 and CDR2 sequences are SGHTA and FQGNSA. The DNA of the CDR3 is TGTGCCAGCAGCTTGGGGACAGAAAACTATGGCTACACCTTC. Its protein is CASSLGTENYGYTF.

The chain recombines TRBV27 with TRBJ1-2; 7 nucleotides line up with TRBD1. There are 14 residues in the CDR3. V trimming: 3 bases; J trimming: 8 bases; junction bases outside the gene matches: 9. CDR1 and CDR2 (germline): MNHEY, SMNVEV (reference sequence). CDR3 DNA sequence: TGTGCCAGCAGTTTCAATACAGGGGAGAGAGGCTACACCTTC. This gives the protein CASSFNTGERGYTF.

The CDR3 region has the DNA TGCGCCAGCAGCCAGGAGGTAGGAACTAACTATGGCTACACCTTC. Protein product: CASSQEVGTNYGYTF. The V call is TRBV4-1, the J call TRBJ1-2; D is ambiguous. Trimming left V 3 bases short and J 0 bases short, with 11 bases between. Germline CDR1 MGHRA, CDR2 YSYEKL. The CDR3 contains 15 residues.

The V and J genes are TRBV27 and TRBJ2-1; D gene unclear. Germline assignment: CDR1 MNHEY and CDR2 SMNVEV (reference sequence). This CDR3 is built from 11 residues. The V end was cut by 3 bases, the J end by 9 bases, with 6 bases between. In DNA form, the CDR3 reads TGTGCCAGCAGTTTCGGGTTTGAGCAGTTCTTC. It yields the protein CASSFGFEQFF.

The rearrangement uses TRBV19 and TRBJ1-1; a possible D gene is TRBD1 (5 bases). Trimming stripped 3 bases from V and 2 bases from J, with 10 bases between. The CDR3 has 14 amino acids. Germline V gene sequence: CDR1 LNHDA, CDR2 SQIVND (reference sequence). The CDR3 loop reads CASSMRRANTEAFF. The CDR3 coding sequence is TGTGCCAGTAGTATGCGCAGGGCTAACACTGAAGCTTTCTTT.

The chain uses TRBV4-2 and TRBJ2-7, with 12 bases fitting TRBD2. The CDR3 is made up of 16 amino acids. From germline, CDR1 is LGHNA and CDR2 YNFKEQ. V lost 3 bases, J lost 2 bases, and 5 bases stayed unmatched. The CDR3 region is CASSQVTSGGTYEQYF. In DNA form, the CDR3 reads TGTGCCAGCAGCCAGGTCACTAGCGGGGGGACCTACGAGCAGTACTTC.

The chain employs TRBV6-5 and TRBJ2-5; TRBD1 aligns across 7 bases. The germline CDR1 and CDR2 sequences are MNHEY and SVGAGI. CDR3 size: 13 residues. With 5 bases clipped from V and 3 bases from J, the junction kept 3 bases outside the gene matches. CDR3 protein: CASSIDREETQYF. The CDR3 DNA reads TGTGCCAGCAGTATCGACAGGGAAGAGACCCAGTACTTC.

J is TRBJ1-2 and V is TRBV7-2; D unresolved. The CDR3 is 14 residues long. Trimming removed 3 bases from V and 4 bases from J, with 12 bases in between. Germline CDR1 is SGHTA and CDR2 is FQGNSA. The CDR3 region has the DNA TGTGCCAGCAGCTTCTGGGTGAGGTCCTATGGCTACACCTTC. Its protein is CASSFWVRSYGYTF.

This sequence joins TRBV5-6 and TRBJ1-2, with 8 bases aligning to TRBD1. The germline V gene encodes CDR1 SGHDT and CDR2 YYEEEE. The CDR3 is 13 amino acids. With V trimmed by 4 bases and J by 8 bases, 7 bases remained unmatched. CDR3 bases: TGTGCCAGCAGCACCGTGACAGGGGAAGGCTACACCTTC. Translating it yields CASSTVTGEGYTF.

CDR3 DNA sequence: TGTGCCACCAGCCCCCGGACAATACTGGGCTACAATGAGCAGTTCTTC. It codes for CATSPRTILGYNEQFF. This chain joins TRBV15 and TRBJ2-1; tentatively, D is TRBD1 (5 bases). CDR3 length equals 16 residues. Germline V lookup: CDR1 LNHNV, CDR2 YYDKDF (reference sequence). The germline V and J ends were trimmed by 5 bases and 3 bases, with 17 bases remaining between them.

V usage is TRBV29-1 and J usage is TRBJ1-2; a possible D gene is TRBD1 (5 bases). CDR3 length: 15 residues. The germline CDR1 and CDR2 sequences are SQVTM and ANQGSEA. Deletions cut 7 bases from V and 6 bases from J, with 24 bases between. CDR3 region: CSADPPKAGRNGYTF. In nucleotides, the CDR3 is TGCAGCGCCGACCCGCCTAAAGCAGGGAGGAATGGCTACACCTTC.

The chain couples TRBV7-9 to TRBJ2-7, with TRBD2 identical over 11 bases. The CDR3 spans 15 residues. Unmatched junction bases numbered 5, after V lost 5 bases and J lost 2 bases. The germline CDR1 and CDR2 sequences are SEHNR and FQNEAQ (reference sequence). This chain's CDR3 is CASSGTSGQPYEQYF. CDR3 DNA: TGTGCCAGCAGCGGGACTAGCGGCCAACCCTACGAGCAGTACTTC. The full variable domain, with the rest looked up from reference TRBV7-9 and TRBJ2-7, is DTGVSQNPRHKITKRGQNVTFRCDPISEHNRLYWYRQTLGQGPEFLTYFQNEAQLEKSRLLSDRFSAERPKGSFSTLEIQRTEQGDSAMYLCASSGTSGQPYEQYFGPGTRLTVT.

V and J are TRBV4-3 and TRBJ2-7; D is ambiguous. The length of the CDR3 is 13 residues. V shed 4 bases and J shed 5 bases, with 12 bases lying between them. CDR1 is LGHNA, CDR2 YSLEER, per germline. CDR3 bases: TGCGCCAGCAGCCTGTACCGGTCCGACGAGCAGTACTTC. It codes for CASSLYRSDEQYF.

The gene calls are TRBV23-1 and TRBJ2-7; 8 bases fit TRBD2. TRBV23-1 is annotated as an ORF whose role is uncertain. Trimming cost V 2 bases and J 0 bases; bases outside gene matches: 15. This CDR3 contains 19 residues. CDR3 DNA sequence: TGCGCCAGCAGTCAAACAATAGGAGCGGGGGCTACTAACTCCTACGAGCAGTACTTC. Protein product: CASSQTIGAGATNSYEQYF.